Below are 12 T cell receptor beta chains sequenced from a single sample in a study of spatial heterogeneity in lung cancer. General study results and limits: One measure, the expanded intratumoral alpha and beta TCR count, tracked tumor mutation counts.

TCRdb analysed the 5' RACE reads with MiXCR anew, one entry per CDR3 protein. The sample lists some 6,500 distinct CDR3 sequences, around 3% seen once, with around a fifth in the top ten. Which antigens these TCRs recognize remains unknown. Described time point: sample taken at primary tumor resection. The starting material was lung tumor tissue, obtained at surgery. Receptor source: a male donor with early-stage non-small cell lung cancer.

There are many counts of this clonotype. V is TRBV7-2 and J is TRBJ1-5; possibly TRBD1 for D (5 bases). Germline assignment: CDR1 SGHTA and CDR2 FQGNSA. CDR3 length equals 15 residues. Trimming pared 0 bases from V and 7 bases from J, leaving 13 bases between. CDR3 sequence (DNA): TGTGCCAGCAGCTTAGCGCTCCAGGGAGGCCAGCCCCAGCATTTT. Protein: CASSLALQGGQPQHF. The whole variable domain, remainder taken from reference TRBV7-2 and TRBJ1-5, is GAGVSQSPSNKVTEKGKDVELRCDPISGHTALYWYRQSLGQGLEFLIYFQGNSAPDKSGLPSDRFSAERTGGSVSTLTIQRTQQEDSAVYLCASSLALQGGQPQHFGDGTRLSIL.

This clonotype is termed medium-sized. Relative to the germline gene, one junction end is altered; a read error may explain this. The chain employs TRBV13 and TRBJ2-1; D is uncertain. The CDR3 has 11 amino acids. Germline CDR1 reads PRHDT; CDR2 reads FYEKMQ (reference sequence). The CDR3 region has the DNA TGTGCCAGCAGCGCCTATAATGAGCAGTTCTTC. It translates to CASSAYNEQFF.

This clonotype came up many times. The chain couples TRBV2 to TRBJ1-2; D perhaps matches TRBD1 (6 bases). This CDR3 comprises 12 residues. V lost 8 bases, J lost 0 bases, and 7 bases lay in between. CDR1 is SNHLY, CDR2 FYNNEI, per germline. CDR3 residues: CASPGANYGYTF. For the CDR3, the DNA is TGTGCCAGCCCAGGGGCTAACTATGGCTACACCTTC.

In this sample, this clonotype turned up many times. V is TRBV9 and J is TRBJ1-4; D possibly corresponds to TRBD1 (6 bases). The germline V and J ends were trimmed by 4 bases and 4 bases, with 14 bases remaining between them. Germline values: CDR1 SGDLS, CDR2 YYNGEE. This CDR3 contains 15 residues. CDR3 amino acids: CASSPTGRDNEKLFF. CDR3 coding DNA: TGTGCCAGCAGCCCCACAGGGAGGGATAATGAAAAACTGTTTTTT.

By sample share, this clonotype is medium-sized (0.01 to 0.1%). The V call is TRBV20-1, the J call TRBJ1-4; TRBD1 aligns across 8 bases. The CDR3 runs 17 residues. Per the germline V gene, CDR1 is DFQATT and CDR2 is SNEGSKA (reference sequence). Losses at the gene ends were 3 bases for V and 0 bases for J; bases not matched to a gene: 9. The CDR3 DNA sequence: TGCAGTGCTAGTACCTGGACAGGGACGTCAACTAATGAAAAACTGTTTTTT. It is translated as CSASTWTGTSTNEKLFF.

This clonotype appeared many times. This CDR3 reads CASSLERDSGANVLTF. CDR3 coding DNA: TGTGCCAGCAGCTTAGAACGGGACTCTGGGGCCAACGTCCTGACTTTC. This chain links TRBV11-2 with TRBJ2-6; weak D call: TRBD2 (5 bases). The CDR3 consists of 16 residues. V was pared by 0 bases and J by 0 bases, with 6 bases between. Looked up from germline, CDR1 is SGHAT and CDR2 is FQNNGV.

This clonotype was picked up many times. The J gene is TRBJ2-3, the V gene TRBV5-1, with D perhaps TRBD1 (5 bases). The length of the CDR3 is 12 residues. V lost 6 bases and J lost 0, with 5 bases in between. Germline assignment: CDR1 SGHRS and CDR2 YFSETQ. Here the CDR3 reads CASKGSTDTQYF. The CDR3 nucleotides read TGCGCCAGCAAGGGGAGCACAGATACGCAGTATTTT.

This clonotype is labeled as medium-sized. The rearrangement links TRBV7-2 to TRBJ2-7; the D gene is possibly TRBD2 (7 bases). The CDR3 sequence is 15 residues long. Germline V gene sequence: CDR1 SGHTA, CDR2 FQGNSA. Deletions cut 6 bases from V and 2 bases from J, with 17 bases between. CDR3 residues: CASSRGAEPTYEQYF. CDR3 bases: TGTGCCAGCAGTCGGGGGGCGGAGCCAACCTACGAGCAGTACTTC. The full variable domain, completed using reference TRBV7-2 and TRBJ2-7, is GAGVSQSPSNKVTEKGKDVELRCDPISGHTALYWYRQSLGQGLEFLIYFQGNSAPDKSGLPSDRFSAERTGGSVSTLTIQRTQQEDSAVYLCASSRGAEPTYEQYFGPGTRLTVT.

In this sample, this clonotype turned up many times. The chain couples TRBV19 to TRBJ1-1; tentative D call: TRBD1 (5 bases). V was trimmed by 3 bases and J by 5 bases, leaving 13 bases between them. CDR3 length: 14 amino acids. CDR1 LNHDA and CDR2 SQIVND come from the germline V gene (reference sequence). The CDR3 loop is CASSMRGSWTEAFF. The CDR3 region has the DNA TGTGCCAGTAGTATGCGGGGCTCGTGGACTGAAGCTTTCTTT.

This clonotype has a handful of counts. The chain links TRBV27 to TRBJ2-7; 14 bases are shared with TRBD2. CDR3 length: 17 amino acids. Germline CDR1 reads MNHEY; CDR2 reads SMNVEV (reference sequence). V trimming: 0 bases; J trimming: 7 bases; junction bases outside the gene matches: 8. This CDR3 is CASSLSVGTSGSGEQYF. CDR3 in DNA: TGTGCCAGCAGTTTATCAGTGGGGACTAGCGGGAGTGGAGAGCAGTACTTC.

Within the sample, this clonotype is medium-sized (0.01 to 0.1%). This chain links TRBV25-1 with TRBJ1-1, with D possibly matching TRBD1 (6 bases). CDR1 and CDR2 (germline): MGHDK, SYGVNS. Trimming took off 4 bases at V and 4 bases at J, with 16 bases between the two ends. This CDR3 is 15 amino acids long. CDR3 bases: TGTGCCAGCAGTGGTAGTAGGACAGACATCACTGAAGCTTTCTTT. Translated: CASSGSRTDITEAFF.

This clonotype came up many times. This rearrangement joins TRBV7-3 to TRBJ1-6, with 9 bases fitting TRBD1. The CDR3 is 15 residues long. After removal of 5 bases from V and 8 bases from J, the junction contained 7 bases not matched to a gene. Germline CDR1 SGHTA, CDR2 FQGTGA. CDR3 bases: TGTGCCAGCAGCCCAGGGACAGGGTCCTATTCACCCCTCCACTTT. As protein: CASSPGTGSYSPLHF.